The 16 T cell receptor beta chains in this list originate from one sample, sequenced in a study of blood T cell repertoires in COVID-19. Profiled with immunoSEQ multiplex PCR; TCRdb holds only in-frame clones, not every one. The table has roughly 180,000 clones, about 81% seen once; the top ten hold about 11%. Sequenced sample: peripheral blood. The receptors originated from an elderly woman with COVID-19, enrolled during active disease.

V usage is TRBV4-3 and J usage is TRBJ2-1; TRBD2 agrees at 7 bases. With V trimmed by 0 bases and J by 7 bases, 3 bases remained unmatched. This CDR3 spans 14 amino acids. From germline, CDR1 is LGHNA and CDR2 YSLEER. The CDR3 protein is CASSQDWGGNEQFF. Here the CDR3 DNA reads TGCGCCAGCAGCCAAGATTGGGGGGGGAATGAGCAGTTCTTC.

The chain couples TRBV7-9 to TRBJ2-3; TRBD1 agrees at 10 bases. The CDR3 has 15 residues. The germline V gene has CDR1 SEHNR and CDR2 FQNEAQ (reference sequence). J gave up 5 bases and V 7 bases, and 9 bases lay outside the gene matches. As DNA, the CDR3 is TGTGCCAGCATCCCCGTCGACAGGGGGCAAGATACGCAGTATTTT. This encodes CASIPVDRGQDTQYF.

This clone occurred a few times. This chain joins TRBV28 and TRBJ2-1; D is unclear. The germline gives CDR1 MDHEN, CDR2 SYDVKM. The CDR3 consists of 11 residues. Trimming stripped 3 bases from V and 9 bases from J, with 6 bases between. CDR3: CASSFAVEQFF. The DNA of the CDR3 is TGTGCCAGCAGTTTCGCGGTTGAGCAGTTCTTC.

The V call is TRBV10-3, the J call TRBJ1-1; 8 nucleotides agree with TRBD1. This CDR3 contains 14 residues. CDR1 is ENHRY, CDR2 SYGVKD, per germline. Unmatched junction bases numbered 9, after V lost 4 bases and J lost 8 bases. Written as DNA, the CDR3 is TGTGCCATCAGTGCAGCCCAGGGGGCCGGCGAAGCTTTCTTT. This codes for CAISAAQGAGEAFF.

The J gene is TRBJ1-3, the V gene TRBV7-9, with unresolved D. Trimming removed 3 bases from V and 0 bases from J, with 12 bases in between. CDR3 length: 16 amino acids. Germline CDR1 SEHNR, CDR2 FQNEAQ (reference sequence). The DNA for the CDR3 is TGTGCCAGCAGCTTGAGCCTTAGTTTCTCTGGAAACACCATATATTTT. Amino acid sequence: CASSLSLSFSGNTIYF.

This clone was seen a single time. The chain is built from TRBV11-2 and TRBJ2-7, with a tentative D call TRBD1 (6 bases). The CDR3 has 14 amino acids. Trimming removed 1 base from V and 3 bases from J, with 10 bases in between. Germline assignment: CDR1 SGHAT and CDR2 FQNNGV. CDR3 coding DNA: TGTGCCAGCAGCTTAGTTAGGGGGATCTACGAGCAGTACTTC. Protein: CASSLVRGIYEQYF.

CDR3 amino acids: CASSQGTGTGSYEQYF. The CDR3 DNA reads TGTGCCAGCAGTCAAGGAACCGGGACAGGGTCCTACGAGCAGTACTTC. The chain carries TRBV28 and TRBJ2-7; 9 positions match TRBD1. Unmatched junction bases numbered 9, after V lost 5 bases and J lost 1 base. Germline V gene sequence: CDR1 MDHEN, CDR2 SYDVKM. CDR3 length equals 16 residues.

The chain is built from TRBV9 and TRBJ1-1; no clear D gene. Trimming cost V 0 bases and J 3 bases, with 9 bases left between them. This CDR3 has 14 residues. Germline CDR1 SGDLS, CDR2 YYNGEE. The CDR3 nucleotides are TGTGCCAGCAGCGTAGGCCACTTTGACACTGAAGCTTTCTTT. Protein product: CASSVGHFDTEAFF.

This clone turned up a few times. The chain couples TRBV7-2 to TRBJ1-1, with 9 bases fitting TRBD1. J was trimmed by 4 bases and V by 5 bases; bases with no gene match: 5. This CDR3 comprises 14 residues. Germline CDR1 reads SGHTA; CDR2 reads FQGNSA. CDR3 protein: CASSLRQGGTEAFF. The CDR3 DNA follows: TGTGCCAGCAGCCTCAGACAGGGGGGCACTGAAGCTTTCTTT.

The chain has TRBV18 and TRBJ2-2, with 9 nucleotides matching TRBD2. The trim removed 6 bases at V and 2 bases at J, leaving 7 bases unmatched. This CDR3 contains 16 residues. Germline CDR1 is KGHSH and CDR2 is LQKENI. Here the CDR3 reads CASSLISGSNTGELFF. Written as DNA, the CDR3 is TGTGCCAGCTCCCTGATTAGCGGGAGTAACACCGGGGAGCTGTTTTTT.

Only one count was recorded for this clone. V and J are TRBV2 and TRBJ1-1; D unresolved. V was clipped by 2 bases and J by 6 bases, with 13 bases between them. This CDR3 is 14 amino acids long. Per germline, CDR1 SNHLY and CDR2 FYNNEI. Written as DNA, the CDR3 is TGTGCCAGCAGTGAACGGGTCGGTCGGGCTGAAGCTTTCTTT. It translates to CASSERVGRAEAFF.

The chain uses TRBV6-2 or TRBV6-3 and TRBJ1-1; the D gene is possibly TRBD1 (5 bases). This CDR3 spans 13 amino acids. V shed 3 bases and J shed 7 bases, with 12 bases lying between them. Germline V gives CDR1 MNHEY, CDR2 SVGEGT. The CDR3 loop is CASSYGGFFEAFF. CDR3 bases: TGTGCCAGCAGTTATGGGGGGTTTTTTGAAGCTTTCTTT.

The rearrangement links TRBV11-2 to TRBJ2-3; D call uncertain. Looked up from germline, CDR1 is SGHAT and CDR2 is FQNNGV. This CDR3 contains 16 residues. Trimming stripped 0 bases from V and 0 bases from J, with 10 bases between. DNA of the CDR3: TGTGCCAGCAGCTTAGATCTCCCTTCGAGCACAGATACGCAGTATTTT. It encodes CASSLDLPSSTDTQYF. Full variable domain (outside the CDR3, taken from reference TRBV11-2 and TRBJ2-3): EAGVAQSPRYKIIEKRQSVAFWCNPISGHATLYWYQQILGQGPKLLIQFQNNGVVDDSQLPKDRFSAERLKGVDSTLKIQPAKLEDSAVYLCASSLDLPSSTDTQYFGPGTRLTVL.

The rearrangement joins TRBV27 to TRBJ1-4; perhaps TRBD1 as D (6 bases). The ends were cut back, 3 bases at V and 5 bases at J, with 10 bases in the middle. There are 14 residues in the CDR3. Germline V gene data show CDR1 as MNHEY and CDR2 as SMNVEV (reference sequence). This CDR3 is CASSLTGTNEKLFF. For the CDR3, the DNA is TGTGCCAGCAGTTTGACAGGCACCAATGAAAAACTGTTTTTT.

This chain connects TRBV10-3 to TRBJ2-1; D not resolved. Germline values: CDR1 ENHRY, CDR2 SYGVKD. Trimming pared 2 bases from V and 1 base from J, leaving 9 bases between. The CDR3 loop spans 15 amino acids. In DNA form, the CDR3 reads TGTGCCATCAGTGAGCCGACATCTTCCTACAATGAGCAGTTCTTC. This gives the protein CAISEPTSSYNEQFF.

The genes are TRBV5-1 and TRBJ2-7, with D uncertain. The CDR3 spans 13 residues. In germline, CDR1 is SGHRS, CDR2 YFSETQ. Deletions cut 0 bases from V and 2 bases from J, with 6 bases between. In DNA form, the CDR3 reads TGCGCCAGCAGCTTGGGGCTCCCCTACGAGCAGTACTTC. Translation: CASSLGLPYEQYF.